Following are 5 T cell receptor beta chains from one sample sequenced in a study of identical twins. TCRdb re-analysed the 5' RACE reads in MiXCR, keeping a single row per CDR3 protein. The profile shows some 1,700,000 distinct CDR3 sequences, roughly 35% of them singletons. Sequencing was done on a sample of cord blood. The receptors shown here come from a newborn girl in good health.

The chain couples TRBV6-1 to TRBJ1-4; 8 nucleotides line up with TRBD1. V trimming: 1 base; J trimming: 8 bases; junction bases outside the gene matches: 9. CDR1 and CDR2 from the germline V gene are MNHNS and SASEGT. The CDR3 runs 16 residues. CDR3 DNA: TGTGCCAGCAGTGAAGTCCGCGACAGGGGAAGCGAAAAACTGTTTTTT. Its translation is CASSEVRDRGSEKLFF.

This clonotype was recorded a few times. The J gene is TRBJ2-4, the V gene TRBV14, with D perhaps TRBD2 (5 bases). CDR3 length: 13 amino acids. Germline lookup yields CDR1 SGHDN and CDR2 FVKESK. With 7 bases removed from V and 8 bases from J, the gap between germline ends came to 15 bases. The CDR3 protein is CASTIYHGDIQYF. In DNA, the CDR3 is TGTGCCAGCACCATATATCACGGGGACATTCAGTACTTC.

This clonotype turned up a few times. This chain uses TRBV6-5 with TRBJ1-1; 7 nucleotides match TRBD1. V shed 5 bases, J shed 5 bases, and the junction held 11 bases outside the gene matches. Germline values: CDR1 MNHEY, CDR2 SVGAGI. This CDR3 contains 15 residues. The CDR3 here is CASSRKPGQLTEAFF. In DNA, the CDR3 is TGTGCCAGCAGTCGTAAACCGGGACAGTTAACTGAAGCTTTCTTT.

This chain joins TRBV10-3 and TRBJ2-7; 9 nucleotides line up with TRBD1. This CDR3 spans 14 amino acids. With 10 bases clipped from V and 2 bases from J, the junction kept 9 bases outside the gene matches. Germline V CDR1 and CDR2: ENHRY, SYGVKD. CDR3 DNA: TGTGCCACCAGGGGGGACAGGGCTCCCTACGAGCAGTACTTC. Protein: CATRGDRAPYEQYF.

This chain joins TRBV10-3 and TRBJ1-4; possible D gene TRBD1, 5 bases. There are 15 residues in the CDR3. V lost 2 bases, J lost 10 bases, and 17 bases lay in between. Germline CDR1 reads ENHRY; CDR2 reads SYGVKD. CDR3 in DNA: TGTGCCATCAGTGAGCGTGGGACGGGATCTGTAAAACTGTTTTTT. It codes for CAISERGTGSVKLFF.